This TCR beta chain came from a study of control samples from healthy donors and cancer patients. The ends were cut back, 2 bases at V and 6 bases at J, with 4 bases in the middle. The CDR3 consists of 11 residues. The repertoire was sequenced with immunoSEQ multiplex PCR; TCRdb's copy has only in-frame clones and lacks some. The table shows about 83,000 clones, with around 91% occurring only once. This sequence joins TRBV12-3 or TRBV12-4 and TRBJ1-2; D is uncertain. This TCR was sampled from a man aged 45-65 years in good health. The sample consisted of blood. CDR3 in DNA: TGTGCCAGCAGTTTATCAAATGGCTACACCTTC. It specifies CASSLSNGYTF.